These 28 T cell receptor beta chains were sequenced from one sample in a study of cytomegalovirus exposure and HLA in healthy donors. It was with 60 Vbeta and 13 Jbeta primers that the PCR ran. Data came from immunoSEQ multiplex PCR; TCRdb stores just in-frame clones and leaves some out. The sample shows some 210,000 clones, around 73% of them seen only once. Sequencing used PBMCs. The source is a woman younger than 45 in good health and CMV-seropositive.

The chain carries TRBV5-4 and TRBJ2-7; possibly TRBD1 for D (6 bases). CDR1 is SGHNT, CDR2 YYREEE, per germline (reference sequence). CDR3 length: 14 residues. Trimming took 0 bases from V and 1 from J, leaving 8 bases between them. The CDR3 DNA reads as TGTGCCAGCAGCTTGGGGCAGGGGTCCTACGAGCAGTACTTC. It specifies CASSLGQGSYEQYF.

The rearrangement uses TRBV21-1 and TRBJ2-2; no check of the table's D call, TRBD1, against the DNA was made. TRBV21-1 is tagged as a pseudogene. This CDR3 is 16 amino acids long. The chain's CDR3 is CASSNMGHANTGELFF. The CDR3 bases are TGTGCCAGCAGCAACATGGGGCACGCGAACACCGGGGAGCTGTTTTTT.

The chain couples TRBV7-3 to TRBJ2-3; 7 positions match TRBD2. V lost 5 bases, J lost 2 bases, and 10 bases stayed unmatched. In germline, CDR1 is SGHTA, CDR2 FQGTGA. The CDR3 spans 16 residues. This CDR3 reads CASSLSKRGTTDTQYF. CDR3 sequence (DNA): TGTGCCAGCAGCCTGTCGAAGCGGGGAACCACAGATACGCAGTATTTT.

The rearrangement links TRBV19 to TRBJ1-5; possibly TRBD1 for D (5 bases). The ends were cut back, 4 bases at V and 4 bases at J, with 14 bases in the middle. CDR3 size: 15 residues. Looked up from germline, CDR1 is LNHDA and CDR2 is SQIVND (reference sequence). CDR3 in DNA: TGTGCCAGTAGTAACGATGGGGCAGAGAATCAGCCCCAGCATTTT. Protein: CASSNDGAENQPQHF.

The table lists this clone with a few counts. This sequence joins TRBV7-2 and TRBJ1-2; weak D call: TRBD1 (5 bases). V dropped 5 bases and J dropped 0 bases, with 13 bases sitting between them. The length of the CDR3 is 15 residues. Looked up from germline, CDR1 is SGHTA and CDR2 is FQGNSA. CDR3 amino acids: CASSRLGGSNYGYTF. CDR3 DNA sequence: TGTGCCAGCAGCCGACTGGGGGGTTCTAACTATGGCTACACCTTC.

The V call is TRBV7-3, the J call TRBJ2-2; 7 bases agree with TRBD1. V gave up 5 bases and J gave up 6 bases; unmatched junction bases: 9. CDR3 length: 15 residues. Per the germline V gene, CDR1 is SGHTA and CDR2 is FQGTGA. The CDR3 sequence is CASSLRTGQSGELFF. The CDR3 DNA reads TGTGCCAGCAGCCTACGGACAGGACAGTCCGGGGAGCTGTTTTTT.

The rearrangement uses TRBV29-1 and TRBJ1-2; D gene unclear. CDR3 length equals 12 residues. Germline V gene data show CDR1 as SQVTM and CDR2 as ANQGSEA. V dropped 2 bases and J dropped 5 bases, with 9 bases sitting between them. CDR3 DNA: TGCAGCGTTGAATTCCGCGGGTATGGCTACACCTTC. Its translation is CSVEFRGYGYTF.

The genes are TRBV19 and TRBJ2-5; possible D gene TRBD1, 6 bases. Germline CDR1 reads LNHDA; CDR2 reads SQIVND (reference sequence). Trimming cost V 1 base and J 2 bases, with 11 bases left between them. The CDR3 has 15 residues. The CDR3 region is CASSIGRQVQETQYF. In DNA form, the CDR3 reads TGTGCCAGTAGTATAGGGAGACAGGTTCAAGAGACCCAGTACTTC.

This sequence joins TRBV19 and TRBJ1-1, with 10 bases lining up with TRBD1. Germline trimming cut 6 bases from V and 1 base from J; bases unmatched to any gene: 8. The CDR3 runs to 16 residues. Germline V gene sequence: CDR1 LNHDA, CDR2 SQIVND (reference sequence). The CDR3 sequence: CASRAGTGVRNTEAFF. CDR3 DNA sequence: TGTGCCAGTAGGGCCGGGACAGGGGTAAGGAACACTGAAGCTTTCTTT.

The rearrangement joins TRBV10-3 to TRBJ1-4; D may be TRBD1 (6 bases). V was clipped by 6 bases and J by 5 bases, with 10 bases between them. Germline loops: CDR1 ENHRY, CDR2 SYGVKD. This CDR3 comprises 13 residues. The CDR3 region has the DNA TGTGCCATCAGCACAGGGATCAATGAAAAACTGTTTTTT. Translating gives CAISTGINEKLFF.

The rearrangement links TRBV18 to TRBJ2-6; unclear D gene. Trimming removed 1 base at V and 2 bases at J, with 6 bases between. CDR3 length: 15 amino acids. Germline values: CDR1 KGHSH, CDR2 LQKENI. CDR3 region: CASSPLDTGANVLTF. DNA of the CDR3: TGTGCCAGCTCACCACTAGATACTGGGGCCAACGTCCTGACTTTC.

The chain couples TRBV5-4 to TRBJ2-1; 11 nucleotides align to TRBD2. Unmatched junction bases numbered 5, after V lost 2 bases and J lost 7 bases. The length of the CDR3 is 15 residues. Germline V gene lookup returns CDR1 SGHNT and CDR2 YYREEE (reference sequence). CDR3 nucleotides: TGTGCCAGCAGCTTTGGACTAGCGGGTTTGAATGAGCAGTTCTTC. Encoded protein: CASSFGLAGLNEQFF.

This chain uses TRBV6-5 with TRBJ2-7, with D possibly matching TRBD1 (5 bases). Germline V lookup: CDR1 MNHEY, CDR2 SVGAGI. V lost 5 bases, J lost 0 bases, and 11 bases lay in between. The CDR3 extends over 14 amino acids. The CDR3 spells CASSAGISSYEQYF. In DNA, the CDR3 is TGTGCCAGCAGTGCAGGGATAAGCTCCTACGAGCAGTACTTC.

V usage is TRBV18 and J usage is TRBJ2-3, with D possibly matching TRBD2 (5 bases). V shed 6 bases and J shed 3 bases, with 16 bases lying between them. Per the germline V gene, CDR1 is KGHSH and CDR2 is LQKENI. The CDR3 contains 15 residues. Here the CDR3 DNA reads TGTGCCAGCTCCCCTGAAGGGAGACGGACAGATACGCAGTATTTT. It yields the protein CASSPEGRRTDTQYF.

The chain is built from TRBV7-2 and TRBJ1-5; the match to TRBD1 covers 7 bases. The CDR3 runs 15 residues. J gave up 2 bases and V 5 bases, and 6 bases lay outside the gene matches. Germline V gene data show CDR1 as SGHTA and CDR2 as FQGNSA. As DNA, the CDR3 is TGTGCCAGCAGCGTCCTACAGGGGCGCAATCAGCCCCAGCATTTT. It encodes CASSVLQGRNQPQHF. The full variable domain, its missing parts supplied by reference TRBV7-2 and TRBJ1-5, is GAGVSQSPSNKVTEKGKDVELRCDPISGHTALYWYRQSLGQGLEFLIYFQGNSAPDKSGLPSDRFSAERTGGSVSTLTIQRTQQEDSAVYLCASSVLQGRNQPQHFGDGTRLSIL.

The genes are TRBV7-2 and TRBJ2-7, with TRBD1 matching over 7 bases. Losses at the gene ends were 5 bases for V and 0 bases for J; bases not matched to a gene: 10. The germline V gene has CDR1 SGHTA and CDR2 FQGNSA. This CDR3 has 16 residues. CDR3 residues: CASSPGDSRISYEQYF. The CDR3 DNA reads as TGTGCCAGCAGCCCAGGGGACAGCCGGATCTCCTACGAGCAGTACTTC.

The table lists this clone with a few counts. The rearrangement joins TRBV2 to TRBJ2-1, with TRBD1 identical over 7 bases. The germline V gene encodes CDR1 SNHLY and CDR2 FYNNEI. CDR3 length equals 16 residues. The junction had 9 bases not matched to a gene; V was cut back by 1 base and J by 6 bases. CDR3 DNA sequence: TGTGCCAGCAGTGAAGTTGAGGGGGCCTTCGGCAATGAGCAGTTCTTC. It translates to CASSEVEGAFGNEQFF.

This chain links TRBV9 with TRBJ1-1; D unclear. Trimming removed 1 base at V and 3 bases at J, with 7 bases between. Germline loops: CDR1 SGDLS, CDR2 YYNGEE. The CDR3 has 13 residues. CDR3 sequence (DNA): TGTGCCAGCAGCGTAACAGTTGACACTGAAGCTTTCTTT. Residues: CASSVTVDTEAFF.

The rearrangement uses TRBV11-2 and TRBJ1-5; D gene ambiguous. Germline CDR1 is SGHAT and CDR2 is FQNNGV. Trimming took 4 bases from V and 7 from J, leaving 11 bases between them. The CDR3 has 13 amino acids. The CDR3 sequence is CASSSDLLQPQHF. CDR3 sequence (DNA): TGTGCCAGCAGCTCAGACCTCTTGCAGCCCCAGCATTTT. Using reference TRBV11-2 and TRBJ1-5 for the parts outside the CDR3, the full variable domain is EAGVAQSPRYKIIEKRQSVAFWCNPISGHATLYWYQQILGQGPKLLIQFQNNGVVDDSQLPKDRFSAERLKGVDSTLKIQPAKLEDSAVYLCASSSDLLQPQHFGDGTRLSIL.

The genes are TRBV28 and TRBJ1-4, with D possibly being TRBD1 (6 bases). The germline CDR1 and CDR2 sequences are MDHEN and SYDVKM. V was shortened by 6 bases and J by 3 bases, with 23 bases between the two germline ends. The CDR3 runs to 18 residues. CDR3 sequence (DNA): TGTGCCAGCAGCTACCCCCGGGACAAAATCCGGCCTAATGAAAAACTGTTTTTT. Translated: CASSYPRDKIRPNEKLFF.

This clone was detected only once. The chain links TRBV15 to TRBJ1-1; D is undetermined. The germline V gene encodes CDR1 LNHNV and CDR2 YYDKDF (reference sequence). V dropped 8 bases and J dropped 6 bases, with 19 bases sitting between them. The CDR3 loop spans 14 amino acids. The CDR3 sequence: CATLRRGGRPEAFF. The CDR3 DNA sequence: TGTGCCACCCTCCGGCGGGGTGGGAGACCTGAAGCTTTCTTT.

The rearrangement joins TRBV5-4 to TRBJ2-7, with TRBD2 matching 10 bases. This CDR3 contains 15 residues. From germline, CDR1 is SGHNT and CDR2 YYREEE (reference sequence). J gave up 3 bases and V 4 bases, and 7 bases lay outside the gene matches. DNA of the CDR3: TGTGCCAGCAGCGCGGGACTAGCGAATAGCTACGAGCAGTACTTC. This sequence encodes CASSAGLANSYEQYF.

The rearrangement links TRBV21-1 to TRBJ1-2. TRBV21-1 is labeled a pseudogene. The CDR3 totals 13 residues. CDR3 sequence: CASSSYRDYGYTF. The CDR3, as DNA: TGTGCCAGCAGCTCCTACCGCGACTATGGCTACACCTTC.

The rearrangement joins TRBV7-9 to TRBJ2-5, with D possibly being TRBD1 (6 bases). Germline assignment: CDR1 SEHNR and CDR2 FQNEAQ (reference sequence). V lost 0 bases and J lost 3, with 11 bases in between. CDR3 size: 15 residues. DNA of the CDR3: TGTGCCAGCAGCTTAGCGCAGGGGATAGAAGAGACCCAGTACTTC. Translated: CASSLAQGIEETQYF.

The chain links TRBV5-4 to TRBJ1-2, with TRBD1 matching over 7 bases. The ends lost 3 bases at V and 9 bases at J; junction bases unmatched: 20. The CDR3 spans 17 residues. Per the germline V gene, CDR1 is SGHNT and CDR2 is YYREEE (reference sequence). The CDR3: CASSWPRGGEDRASYTF. DNA for the CDR3: TGTGCCAGCAGCTGGCCTAGGGGTGGGGAAGACAGGGCAAGCTACACCTTC.

V is TRBV4-1 and J is TRBJ2-3; 15 bases map to TRBD2. The junction had 8 bases not matched to a gene; V was cut back by 4 bases and J by 6 bases. Germline lookup yields CDR1 MGHRA and CDR2 YSYEKL. The CDR3 runs 17 residues. CDR3 sequence reads: CASSPGGLAGGFDTQYF. The CDR3, as DNA: TGCGCCAGCAGCCCGGGGGGACTAGCGGGAGGTTTTGATACGCAGTATTTT.

This sequence joins TRBV21-1 and TRBJ2-7; the table gives TRBD2 as D, unverified against the DNA. TRBV21-1 is deemed a pseudogene. The CDR3 spans 14 residues. In nucleotides, the CDR3 is TGTGCCAGCAGCAAGAAGGGGAGGGACTACGAGCAGTACTTC. Translation gives CASSKKGRDYEQYF.

V is TRBV6-5 and J is TRBJ1-5; 7 bases agree with TRBD1. This CDR3 comprises 15 residues. Germline-derived CDR1 and CDR2 are MNHEY and SVGAGI. V dropped 5 bases and J dropped 0; count of bases not matched to a gene: 4. The CDR3 here is CASSRDSHSNQPQHF. CDR3 DNA: TGTGCCAGCAGTCGGGACAGCCATAGCAATCAGCCCCAGCATTTT.